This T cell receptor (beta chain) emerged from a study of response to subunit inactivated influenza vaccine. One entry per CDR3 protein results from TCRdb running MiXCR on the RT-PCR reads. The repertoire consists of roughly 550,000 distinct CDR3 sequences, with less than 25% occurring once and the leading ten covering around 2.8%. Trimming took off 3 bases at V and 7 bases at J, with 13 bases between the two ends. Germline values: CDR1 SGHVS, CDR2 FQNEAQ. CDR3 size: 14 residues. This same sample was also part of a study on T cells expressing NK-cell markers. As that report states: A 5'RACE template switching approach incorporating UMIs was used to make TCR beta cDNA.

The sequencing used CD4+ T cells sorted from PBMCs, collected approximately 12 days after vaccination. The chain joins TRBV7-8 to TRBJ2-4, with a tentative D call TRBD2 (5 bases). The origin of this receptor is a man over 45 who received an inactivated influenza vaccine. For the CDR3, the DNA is TGTGCCAGCAGCTTCCCCGCCCGCGGGAACATTCAGTACTTC. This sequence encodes CASSFPARGNIQYF.